Below, 21 T cell receptor beta chains from the same sample are listed, as sequenced in a study of brain metastases from non-small cell lung cancer. The data were produced by immunoSEQ multiplex PCR, yet TCRdb's version contains in-frame clones alone and is incomplete. The repertoire holds roughly 2,500 clones, with approximately 80% as singletons. Sequencing was carried out using tumor-adjacent normal tissue. The origin of the receptors is a donor at least 40 years old with non-small cell lung cancer.

Note on this clone: A much larger clone differs from this one at a single base, so this may be a read error. The chain recombines TRBV2 with TRBJ1-6; 8 bases align to TRBD1. J was trimmed by 5 bases and V by 5 bases; bases with no gene match: 14. The V gene's germline CDR1 is SNHLY and CDR2 FYNNEI. CDR3 length: 18 residues. The CDR3 loop reads CASSKIFLGQVHNSPLHF. DNA for the CDR3: TGTGCCAGCAGTAAAATCTTCTTGGGACAGGTTCATAATTCACCCCTCCACTTT.

To note about this clone: The junction departs from the called germline gene at one end, perhaps through a read error. This sequence joins TRBV7-6 and TRBJ1-1; no firm D call. The length of the CDR3 is 13 residues. Germline V gives CDR1 SGHVS, CDR2 FNYEAQ. The CDR3 DNA reads TGTGCCAGCAGCTCGGACTTGAACACTGAAACTTTCTTT. This encodes CASSSDLNTETFF.

The J gene is TRBJ2-7, the V gene TRBV5-6; tentative D call: TRBD1 (5 bases). This CDR3 has 14 residues. Looked up from germline, CDR1 is SGHDT and CDR2 is YYEEEE. Trimming pared 2 bases from V and 3 bases from J, leaving 12 bases between. The CDR3 DNA reads TGTGCCAGCAGCTTTAGGAGTAGGGGCTACGAGCAGTACTTC. Translated, it gives CASSFRSRGYEQYF.

This chain links TRBV6-1 with TRBJ1-1, with D perhaps matching TRBD1 (5 bases). V lost 3 bases and J lost 5, with 10 bases in between. Germline lookup yields CDR1 MNHNS and CDR2 SASEGT. The CDR3 consists of 13 residues. CDR3 loop: CASSDQGETEAFF. DNA for the CDR3: TGTGCCAGCAGTGATCAAGGGGAGACTGAAGCTTTCTTT.

The chain employs TRBV5-1 and TRBJ2-7; 9 bases agree with TRBD2. In germline, CDR1 is SGHRS, CDR2 YFSETQ. The J segment lost 4 bases and the V segment lost 0 bases, leaving 11 bases of the junction unmatched. This CDR3 spans 17 amino acids. Here the CDR3 DNA reads TGCGCCAGCAGCTTGGAACCTAGCGGGATTGGAATATACGAGCAGTACTTC. Protein sequence: CASSLEPSGIGIYEQYF.

This clone was detected only a few times. The chain joins TRBV7-3 to TRBJ2-2; 9 bases are a match to TRBD1. The CDR3 is made up of 15 amino acids. With 5 bases clipped from V and 3 bases from J, the junction kept 4 bases outside the gene matches. Germline-derived CDR1 and CDR2 are SGHTA and FQGTGA. The CDR3 DNA reads TGTGCCAGCAGCCGGACAGGGGCGGACACCGGGGAGCTGTTTTTT. Translating gives CASSRTGADTGELFF.

The V gene is TRBV7-2, the J gene TRBJ2-1; D ambiguous. Germline CDR1 and CDR2: SGHTA and FQGNSA. Trimming stripped 4 bases from V and 4 bases from J, with 8 bases between. The CDR3 runs 13 residues. The CDR3 coding sequence is TGTGCCAGCAGCTACGAACGTTACAATGAGCAGTTCTTC. Encoded protein: CASSYERYNEQFF.

The rearrangement uses TRBV6-1 and TRBJ1-6; D unclear. The CDR3 has 15 residues. V was shortened by 0 bases and J by 9 bases, with 12 bases between the two germline ends. Per the germline V gene, CDR1 is MNHNS and CDR2 is SASEGT. In DNA form, the CDR3 reads TGTGCCAGCAGTGAAGCGGAGAGAGTCGGTTCACCCCTCCACTTT. This encodes CASSEAERVGSPLHF.

The CDR3 DNA reads as TGTGCCAGCAGCTTGAACAGAGACTATGGCTACACCTTC. Its translation is CASSLNRDYGYTF. The chain joins TRBV11-2 to TRBJ1-2; unclear D gene. The germline V gene encodes CDR1 SGHAT and CDR2 FQNNGV. Trimming shortened V by 3 bases and J by 3 bases, and 8 bases separated the two germline ends. This CDR3 spans 13 amino acids.

This clone was found once. A much more abundant neighbour one base away suggests this may be a read error. J is TRBJ2-6 and V is TRBV5-1, with D unresolved. The germline V gene encodes CDR1 SGHRS and CDR2 YFSETQ. This CDR3 region has 14 residues. Here the CDR3 DNA reads TGCGTCAGCAGCCCCGTCTCTGGGGCCAACGTCCTGACTTTC. Its protein is CVSSPVSGANVLTF.

V and J are TRBV18 and TRBJ1-5, with a possible D match to TRBD1 (5 bases). Trimming took off 6 bases at V and 0 bases at J, with 9 bases between the two ends. The CDR3 totals 14 residues. Germline lookup yields CDR1 KGHSH and CDR2 LQKENI. The CDR3 DNA is TGTGCCAGCTCGGGGGAGTATAGCAATCAGCCCCAGCATTTT. Protein product: CASSGEYSNQPQHF.

V gene TRBV5-4 combines with J gene TRBJ2-3, with 9 bases that match TRBD1. Germline trimming cut 3 bases from V and 2 bases from J; bases unmatched to any gene: 10. This CDR3 contains 17 residues. Germline CDR1 and CDR2: SGHNT and YYREEE (reference sequence). The CDR3 is CASSSPPRQGVTDTQYF. CDR3 DNA sequence: TGTGCCAGCAGCTCCCCCCCGAGACAGGGGGTCACAGATACGCAGTATTTT. Together with reference TRBV5-4 and TRBJ2-3, the CDR3 gives the full variable domain: ETGVTQSPTHLIKTRGQQVTLRCSSQSGHNTVSWYQQALGQGPQFIFQYYREEENGRGNFPPRFSGLQFPNYSSELNVNALELDDSALYLCASSSPPRQGVTDTQYFGPGTRLTVL.

V usage is TRBV20-1 and J usage is TRBJ2-7, with TRBD2 matching 12 bases. The junction had 9 bases not matched to a gene; V was cut back by 3 bases and J by 3 bases. The CDR3 runs 16 residues. Germline V gives CDR1 DFQATT, CDR2 SNEGSKA (reference sequence). CDR3 region: CSASLAGGPMDYEQYF. DNA of the CDR3: TGCAGTGCTAGTCTAGCGGGAGGGCCAATGGACTACGAGCAGTACTTC.

A word on this clone: This CDR3 is also generated by other DNA sequences in the sample. The chain is built from TRBV6-1 and TRBJ1-5, with D perhaps TRBD1 (5 bases). There are 16 residues in the CDR3. Germline loops: CDR1 MNHNS, CDR2 SASEGT. The V and J ends lost 1 base and 2 bases respectively, with 12 bases between them. The CDR3 reads CASSEGEGLGNQPQHF. Written as DNA, the CDR3 is TGTGCCAGCAGTGAAGGTGAGGGGTTGGGCAATCAGCCCCAGCATTTT.

The CDR3 region is CASSYDSMGNTIYF. The CDR3 DNA reads TGTGCCAGCAGTTACGACAGTATGGGAAACACCATATATTTT. The rearrangement uses TRBV6-6 and TRBJ1-3; a weak D match, TRBD1 (5 bases). This CDR3 region has 14 residues. Germline assignment: CDR1 MNHNY and CDR2 SVGAGI (reference sequence). Trimming took off 2 bases at V and 4 bases at J, with 9 bases between the two ends.

This chain uses TRBV7-9 with TRBJ2-3; D is undetermined. CDR1 SEHNR and CDR2 FQNEAQ come from the germline V gene (reference sequence). Deletions cut 1 base from V and 4 bases from J, with 9 bases between. This CDR3 has 14 amino acids. The CDR3 sequence: CASSLGSSADTQYF. The CDR3 nucleotides read TGTGCCAGCAGCTTAGGATCATCCGCAGATACGCAGTATTTT.

V gene TRBV2 combines with J gene TRBJ2-4; D is perhaps TRBD1 (5 bases). CDR3 length: 15 amino acids. V dropped 6 bases and J dropped 1 base, with 13 bases sitting between them. The germline V gene has CDR1 SNHLY and CDR2 FYNNEI. The CDR3 sequence is CASRGLKGAKNIQYF. The DNA for the CDR3 is TGTGCCAGCAGGGGGCTAAAAGGGGCCAAAAACATTCAGTACTTC. Looking up the rest from reference TRBV2 and TRBJ2-4 gives the full variable domain: EPEVTQTPSHQVTQMGQEVILRCVPISNHLYFYWYRQILGQKVEFLVSFYNNEISEKSEIFDDQFSVERPDGSNFTLKIRSTKLEDSAMYFCASRGLKGAKNIQYFGAGTRLSVL.

The rearrangement links TRBV19 to TRBJ1-5; D possibly corresponds to TRBD1 (5 bases). Germline lookup yields CDR1 LNHDA and CDR2 SQIVND (reference sequence). V was clipped by 11 bases and J by 5 bases, with 16 bases between them. This CDR3 region has 13 residues. The CDR3 loop is CAVGAGRDQPQHF. CDR3 nucleotides: TGTGCCGTAGGGGCAGGGAGGGATCAGCCCCAGCATTTT.

This chain links TRBV5-1 with TRBJ1-2; D not resolved. The germline CDR1 and CDR2 sequences are SGHRS and YFSETQ. This CDR3 is 13 amino acids long. With 0 bases removed from V and 4 bases from J, the gap between germline ends came to 7 bases. Here the CDR3 DNA reads TGCGCCAGCAGCTTGGACGGTCGCTATGGCTACACCTTC. Its protein is CASSLDGRYGYTF.

The gene calls are TRBV6-6 and TRBJ2-2, with 9 bases that match TRBD1. V trimming: 7 bases; J trimming: 4 bases; junction bases outside the gene matches: 7. This CDR3 comprises 15 residues. Germline V gene lookup returns CDR1 MNHNY and CDR2 SVGAGI (reference sequence). The CDR3 loop is CASTPGQGGTGELFF. CDR3 DNA sequence: TGTGCCAGCACCCCGGGACAGGGTGGCACCGGGGAGCTGTTTTTT.

The chain links TRBV5-1 to TRBJ2-2; D is unresolved. CDR1 is SGHRS, CDR2 YFSETQ, per germline. This CDR3 is 15 amino acids long. V was trimmed by 0 bases and J by 1 base, leaving 7 bases between them. CDR3 bases: TGCGCCAGCAGCTTGGGCCGACAGAACACCGGGGAGCTGTTTTTT. This codes for CASSLGRQNTGELFF.